These 30 T cell receptor beta chains share one sample of origin, sequenced in a study of human T cells and chemical hapten exposure. Time point meaning: pre-sensitization, week 0. Indicated treatment: therapeutic diphenylcyclopropenone sensitization with weekly scalp DPC. From the RACE reads, TCRdb called clonotypes with MiXCR, one entry per CDR3 protein. The sample consists of about 85,000 distinct CDR3 sequences, 8.5% of them appearing once. The input for sequencing was whole blood, taken in connection with sensitization to the hapten diphenylcyclopropenone (DPC). The origin of the receptors is a man in his forties or fifties with alopecia areata. Some clones in this sample may be carry-over from other donors' samples.

This clonotype was detected many times. This rearrangement joins TRBV29-1 to TRBJ2-2; tentatively, D is TRBD2 (6 bases). The germline V gene encodes CDR1 SQVTM and CDR2 ANQGSEA. V lost 7 bases, J lost 6 bases, and 9 bases lay in between. The CDR3 covers 11 residues. CDR3 nucleotide sequence: TGCAGCGGGGGAGGCGCCGGGGAGCTGTTTTTT. Residues: CSGGGAGELFF.

This clonotype was seen a few times. This chain links TRBV6-5 with TRBJ2-1, with 9 bases that match TRBD2. Germline CDR1 MNHEY, CDR2 SVGAGI. Trimming at V came to 2 bases and at J to 9 bases, leaving 11 bases not matched to a gene. The CDR3 is 16 amino acids. CDR3 region: CASSYTTSGRRGEQFF. The CDR3 nucleotides read TGTGCCAGCAGTTACACGACTAGCGGAAGGAGGGGTGAGCAGTTCTTC.

The CDR3 nucleotides are TGTGCCATCAGTGAGTTACTAGCGGGAGGCAATGAGCAGTTCTTC. Translating it yields CAISELLAGGNEQFF. V usage is TRBV10-3 and J usage is TRBJ2-1; TRBD2 matches at 12 bases. Trimming took 1 base from V and 6 from J; bases not matched to a gene: 1. This CDR3 region has 15 residues. Germline V gene sequence: CDR1 ENHRY, CDR2 SYGVKD.

This clonotype came up many times. The chain recombines TRBV27 with TRBJ1-4, with unresolved D. The CDR3 has 16 amino acids. Germline V CDR1 and CDR2: MNHEY, SMNVEV (reference sequence). V dropped 4 bases and J dropped 0 bases, with 12 bases sitting between them. The CDR3 bases are TGTGCCAGCAGTTCCGGAAGTTGGGCAACTAATGAAAAACTGTTTTTT. Protein: CASSSGSWATNEKLFF.

There are many counts of this clonotype. The gene calls are TRBV28 and TRBJ2-1; D might be TRBD1 (6 bases). The CDR3 loop spans 15 amino acids. Germline values: CDR1 MDHEN, CDR2 SYDVKM. The ends were cut back, 2 bases at V and 10 bases at J, with 18 bases in the middle. In DNA form, the CDR3 reads TGTGCCAGCAGTTTAATAGGGGGATTATTAAAGGAGCAGTTCTTC. It encodes CASSLIGGLLKEQFF.

In this sample, this clonotype turned up a few times. J is TRBJ1-5 and V is TRBV6-5, with D unclear. CDR1 is MNHEY, CDR2 SVGAGI, per germline. The CDR3 covers 15 residues. V was clipped by 6 bases and J by 1 base, with 13 bases between them. CDR3: CASSLSRSSNQPQHF. In DNA, the CDR3 is TGTGCCAGCAGCCTTTCCCGGTCGAGCAATCAGCCCCAGCATTTT.

This clonotype was seen repeatedly, ten times or more. This chain links TRBV27 with TRBJ1-6; D uncertain. The CDR3 runs 13 residues. V shed 4 bases and J shed 3 bases, with 4 bases lying between them. From germline, CDR1 is MNHEY and CDR2 SMNVEV (reference sequence). CDR3 sequence reads: CASSSYYNSPLHF. In DNA form, the CDR3 reads TGTGCCAGCAGTTCCTACTATAATTCACCCCTCCACTTT.

This clonotype appeared once. The chain employs TRBV29-1 and TRBJ2-6, with D unclear. V lost 5 bases and J 1 base, leaving 3 bases between the germline ends. The CDR3 length is 12 residues. Germline assignment: CDR1 SQVTM and CDR2 ANQGSEA. The CDR3 here is CSVHSGANVLTF. Here the CDR3 DNA reads TGCAGCGTTCATTCTGGGGCCAACGTCCTGACTTTC. The full variable domain, in which reference TRBV29-1 and TRBJ2-6 provide the parts outside the CDR3, is SAVISQKPSRDICQRGTSLTIQCQVDSQVTMMFWYRQQPGQSLTLIATANQGSEATYESGFVIDKFPISRPNLTFSTLTVSNMSPEDSSIYLCSVHSGANVLTFGAGSRLTVL.

This clonotype was counted only a few times. CDR3 DNA: TGTGCCAGCAGCTCGACTAGCGGGAGGGGTGAGCAGTACTTC. Its translation is CASSSTSGRGEQYF. This chain joins TRBV5-4 and TRBJ2-7; 14 bases fit TRBD2. V shed 3 bases, J shed 7 bases, and the junction held 3 bases outside the gene matches. The germline CDR1 and CDR2 sequences are SGHNT and YYREEE (reference sequence). The CDR3 covers 14 residues.

The table lists this clonotype with many counts. This chain uses TRBV6-5 with TRBJ2-7; TRBD1 agrees at 11 bases. Germline V gene data show CDR1 as MNHEY and CDR2 as SVGAGI. This CDR3 is built from 14 residues. Germline trimming cut 5 bases from V and 3 bases from J; bases unmatched to any gene: 3. CDR3 in DNA: TGTGCCAGCAGTCAGGGACAGGGGGGCTACGAGCAGTACGTC. Translating it yields CASSQGQGGYEQYV.

The rearrangement uses TRBV12-3 or TRBV12-4 and TRBJ2-5; D gene uncertain. V gave up 10 bases and J gave up 0 bases, with 21 bases separating them. The CDR3 is 16 amino acids. The CDR3 is CAIHPPPEKDQETQYF. The CDR3 DNA sequence: TGTGCCATCCACCCCCCCCCCGAAAAGGACCAAGAGACCCAGTACTTC.

This clonotype was found many times. The chain joins TRBV20-1 to TRBJ1-1; D is unclear. Trimming pared 1 base from V and 8 bases from J, leaving 8 bases between. Germline V CDR1 and CDR2: DFQATT, SNEGSKA (reference sequence). The CDR3 consists of 11 residues. In DNA form, the CDR3 reads TGCAGTGCTAGAGTCGGCGCGGAAGCTTTCTTT. Protein product: CSARVGAEAFF.

The chain is built from TRBV5-8 and TRBJ2-4; D gene unclear. V lost 3 bases, J lost 0 bases, and 10 bases lay in between. This CDR3 is 15 amino acids long. Per germline, CDR1 SGHTS and CDR2 YDEGEE. CDR3 sequence: CASSSRVLAKNIQYF. CDR3 coding DNA: TGTGCCAGCAGCTCCCGAGTGCTAGCCAAAAACATTCAGTACTTC.

This chain joins TRBV6-2 or TRBV6-3 and TRBJ2-3, with 7 bases identical to TRBD2. The CDR3 covers 13 residues. Germline assignment: CDR1 MNHEY and CDR2 SVGEGT. Trimming at V came to 6 bases and at J to 9 bases, leaving 9 bases not matched to a gene. The CDR3 sequence: CASRREGAVTQYF. The CDR3, as DNA: TGTGCCAGCAGAAGGGAGGGAGCCGTGACGCAGTATTTT.

This clonotype was counted at least ten times. The chain is built from TRBV4-1 and TRBJ2-1, with no clear D. The CDR3 is 15 residues long. Germline CDR1 reads MGHRA; CDR2 reads YSYEKL. V was pared by 2 bases and J by 0 bases, with 8 bases between. CDR3 protein: CASSQRSDSYNEQFF. The CDR3 nucleotides are TGCGCCAGCAGCCAAAGAAGCGACTCCTACAATGAGCAGTTCTTC.

There are a few counts of this clonotype. The chain is built from TRBV3-1 and TRBJ2-3; D ambiguous. CDR3 length: 12 residues. V gave up 3 bases and J gave up 5 bases, with 6 bases separating them. CDR1 LGHDT and CDR2 YNNKEL come from the germline V gene (reference sequence). CDR3 in DNA: TGTGCCAGCAGCCATCTTAGAGATACGCAGTATTTT. Amino acid sequence: CASSHLRDTQYF.

This clonotype was observed many times. The V gene is TRBV28, the J gene TRBJ1-3, with 8 bases identical to TRBD1. This CDR3 region has 16 residues. The V gene end was trimmed by 4 bases and the J gene end by 4 bases; junction bases not matched to a gene: 9. CDR1 and CDR2 from the germline V gene are MDHEN and SYDVKM. The CDR3 region has the DNA TGTGCCAGCAGTTCCCCCTCGACAGGGGAAGGAAACACCATATATTTT. Translation: CASSSPSTGEGNTIYF. Together with reference TRBV28 and TRBJ1-3, the CDR3 gives the full variable domain: DVKVTQSSRYLVKRTGEKVFLECVQDMDHENMFWYRQDPGLGLRLIYFSYDVKMKEKGDIPEGYSVSREKKERFSLILESASTNQTSMYLCASSSPSTGEGNTIYFGEGSWLTVV.

The chain joins TRBV9 to TRBJ2-7, with TRBD2 matching over 7 bases. The CDR3 covers 15 residues. Germline CDR1 SGDLS, CDR2 YYNGEE. V was clipped by 4 bases and J by 0 bases; unmatched bases: 7. The CDR3 is CASSPSGTNSYEQYF. CDR3 coding DNA: TGTGCCAGCAGCCCTTCCGGGACTAACTCCTACGAGCAGTACTTC.

This clonotype was observed many times. The chain uses TRBV29-1 and TRBJ2-3; maybe TRBD1 (5 bases). The length of the CDR3 is 13 residues. Trimming pared 3 bases from V and 1 base from J, leaving 8 bases between. Germline V CDR1 and CDR2: SQVTM, ANQGSEA. CDR3: CSVDQGGTDTQYF. CDR3 sequence (DNA): TGCAGCGTTGACCAAGGGGGCACAGATACGCAGTATTTT.

This clonotype was detected ten times or more. V gene TRBV24-1 combines with J gene TRBJ1-1; D not certain. In germline, CDR1 is KGHDR, CDR2 SFDVKD. This CDR3 spans 16 amino acids. Trimming took off 3 bases at V and 3 bases at J, with 16 bases between the two ends. DNA for the CDR3: TGTGCCACCAGTGATCTAAGGCCAGACTCCGACACTGAAGCTTTCTTT. This codes for CATSDLRPDSDTEAFF.

This clonotype was seen many times. The V call is TRBV29-1, the J call TRBJ1-4; tentatively, D is TRBD1 (6 bases). CDR1 is SQVTM, CDR2 ANQGSEA, per germline. The CDR3 has 15 amino acids. The V and J ends lost 0 bases and 8 bases respectively, with 16 bases between them. CDR3 sequence (DNA): TGCAGCGTTGAAGATAGGGGGATTTGGGGCGAAAAACTGTTTTTT. Its protein product is CSVEDRGIWGEKLFF.

This clonotype was seen at least ten times. The V and J genes are TRBV4-3 and TRBJ2-3; D possibly uses TRBD1 or TRBD2 (5 bases each). V was shortened by 4 bases and J by 3 bases, with 11 bases between the two germline ends. Germline assignment: CDR1 LGHNA and CDR2 YSLEER. The CDR3 runs to 14 residues. The CDR3 bases are TGCGCCAGCAGCCCCACCGGGGCGACAGATACGCAGTATTTT. Its translation is CASSPTGATDTQYF.

This clonotype was detected many times. The V and J genes are TRBV7-2 and TRBJ2-3; D is unclear. CDR1 is SGHTA and CDR2 is FQGNSA in the germline V gene. Deletions cut 5 bases from V and 3 bases from J, with 6 bases between. This CDR3 region has 12 residues. The CDR3 reads CASSRVTDTQYF. CDR3 DNA: TGTGCCAGCAGCCGAGTGACAGATACGCAGTATTTT.

In this sample, this clonotype turned up a few times. The chain is built from TRBV14 and TRBJ1-1; tentatively, D is TRBD1 (5 bases). The V end was cut by 7 bases, the J end by 1 base, with 13 bases between. Germline-derived CDR1 and CDR2 are SGHDN and FVKESK. The CDR3 sequence is 14 residues long. The CDR3 coding sequence is TGTGCCAGCACCACGGGGGGGACGAACACTGAAGCTTTCTTT. This codes for CASTTGGTNTEAFF.

Only a few counts were recorded for this clonotype. The rearrangement links TRBV20-1 to TRBJ2-1, with D possibly being TRBD1 or TRBD2 (5 bases each). V was trimmed by 1 base and J by 10 bases, leaving 17 bases between them. The CDR3 runs 14 residues. The germline V gene has CDR1 DFQATT and CDR2 SNEGSKA (reference sequence). This chain's CDR3 is CSARVPGRSPEQFF. The CDR3 nucleotides are TGCAGTGCTAGAGTCCCGGGGCGAAGCCCGGAGCAGTTCTTC.

The CDR3 DNA follows: TGCAGTGCTAGAGAGGGGGCCAGCGGGAGCTCAGATACGCAGTATTTT. The encoded protein is CSAREGASGSSDTQYF. V usage is TRBV20-1 and J usage is TRBJ2-3, with TRBD2 matching over 8 bases. V trimming: 0 bases; J trimming: 4 bases; junction bases outside the gene matches: 9. Germline V gives CDR1 DFQATT, CDR2 SNEGSKA (reference sequence). The CDR3 spans 16 residues.

The table lists this clonotype with many counts. This rearrangement joins TRBV5-5 to TRBJ2-7, with a tentative D call TRBD2 (5 bases). Per the germline V gene, CDR1 is SGHKS and CDR2 is YYEKEE (reference sequence). V was pared by 4 bases and J by 6 bases, with 26 bases between. The CDR3 sequence is 17 residues long. The CDR3 loop is CASSPGPTEVTTREQYF. For the CDR3, the DNA is TGTGCCAGCAGCCCCGGCCCTACGGAGGTAACTACTCGCGAGCAGTACTTC.

V and J are TRBV5-6 and TRBJ2-1, with unresolved D. The ends were cut back, 7 bases at V and 8 bases at J, with 19 bases in the middle. CDR1 is SGHDT and CDR2 is YYEEEE in the germline V gene. The CDR3 contains 14 residues. The CDR3 loop reads CASRTVRKEYEQFF. CDR3 bases: TGTGCCAGCCGAACGGTACGGAAAGAGTATGAGCAGTTCTTC. Filled out from reference TRBV5-6 and TRBJ2-1, the complete variable domain reads DAGVTQSPTHLIKTRGQQVTLRCSPKSGHDTVSWYQQALGQGPQFIFQYYEEEERQRGNFPDRFSGHQFPNYSSELNVNALLLGDSALYLCASRTVRKEYEQFFGPGTRLTVL.

The sample holds many counts of this clonotype. This sequence joins TRBV6-1 and TRBJ1-5; D gene uncertain. The germline gives CDR1 MNHNS, CDR2 SASEGT. CDR3 length equals 13 residues. V was clipped by 3 bases and J by 6 bases, with 9 bases between them. CDR3 amino acids: CASSDLGSQPQHF. The CDR3 DNA follows: TGTGCCAGCAGTGATTTGGGATCTCAGCCCCAGCATTTT.

The CDR3 sequence: CAWSIGTANSPLHF. CDR3 coding DNA: TGTGCCTGGAGTATCGGGACAGCAAATTCACCCCTCCACTTT. The chain carries TRBV30 and TRBJ1-6, with 7 positions matching TRBD1. Germline CDR1 reads GTSNPN; CDR2 reads SVGIG (reference sequence). J was trimmed by 7 bases and V by 2 bases; bases with no gene match: 5. The CDR3 sequence is 14 residues long.